A single TCR beta chain is shown here with its context. Its antigen has not been determined. The sample holds no much larger clone one base away, and base qualities are not on file. TCRbeta CDR3 regions were amplified from genomic DNA by means of the immunoSEQ Assay, a bias-controlled multiplex PCR. On the authors' methods: The number of nucleated cells in each sample was estimated by amplification of reference gene primers within the assay. Sequence reads were collapsed and filtered to measure the absolute abundance of every unique TCRbeta CDR3 rearrangement. For each sample, productive Simpson clonality was calculated as the square root of Simpson's diversity index across productive rearrangements. Here the immuneACCESS table is served through TCRdb, limited to in-frame sequences with V and J called. Missing clones are a known gap in these copies; in checked studies unresolved V genes cover under half, and the rest lacks a known reason. V and J calls and clone size follow that table, whereas D and trimming were derived from the DNA. The sample profile shows some 150,000 clones; around 86% of them were found once. The ten top clones hold over 7.5% of the sample.

The CDR3 contains 17 residues, cysteine and phenylalanine counted. Only the CDR3 DNA is retained, 51 bases long and in frame from the first base. Per the germline V gene, SQVTM is the CDR1 and ANQGSEA is the CDR2. At the junction V is shortened by 5 bases and J by 0 bases; bases outside the gene matches: 8. Whole blood was collected in K2EDTA tubes by collaborating institutions according to the institutions' own protocols. Collaborator samples were shipped for TCRbeta analysis as frozen whole blood, isolated PBMCs, or DNA extracted from either sample type. The data originate from a study of blood T cell repertoires in COVID-19 (dated by TCRdb to about 2020). Regarding the study in general: Samples from collaborators originated in the United States, Italy and Spain and spanned both the acute and convalescent phases of COVID-19. Where available, HLA class I and class II types were obtained from metadata supplied by the sample provider rather than from assay-based typing. A freely available public database, intended as a resource for researchers studying the immune response to SARS-CoV-2, is where the repertoires were released. Deeply sampled blood TCRbeta repertoires from subjects exposed to, actively infected with, or recovered from COVID-19 were included in the dataset. Samples came from the ongoing ImmuneRACE study (first 160 participants) plus 1,254 subjects from 6 global collaborators. A de-identified subject ID, COVID-19 status, age in years and sex were almost always included in the sample metadata. The material from the prospective study consisted of cDNA or gDNA derived from T cells, B-cell-depleted T cells, or PBMCs.

Study-level results and caveats: How much clinical and demographic metadata was included differed by source and by participant, and the metadata was provided uncurated.

Input material: peripheral blood. The receptor's source is a woman aged 60 to 75 with active or convalescent COVID-19. The sequence joins TRBV29-1 to TRBJ1-4; TRBD1 agrees with 11 junctional bases. The nucleotide sequence reads TGCAGCGTTTCGGGGACAGGGGGGATTGCAACTAATGAAAAACTGTTTTTT. Its protein product is CSVSGTGGIATNEKLFF.